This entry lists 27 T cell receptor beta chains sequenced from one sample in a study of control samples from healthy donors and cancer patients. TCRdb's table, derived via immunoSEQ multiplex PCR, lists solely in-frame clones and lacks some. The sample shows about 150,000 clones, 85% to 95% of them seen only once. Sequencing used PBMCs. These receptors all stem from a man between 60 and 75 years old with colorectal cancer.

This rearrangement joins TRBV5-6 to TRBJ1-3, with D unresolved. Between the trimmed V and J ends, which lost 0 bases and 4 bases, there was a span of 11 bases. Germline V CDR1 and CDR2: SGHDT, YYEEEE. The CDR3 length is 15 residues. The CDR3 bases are TGTGCCAGCAGCTTGGTAGCTGCGGGAGGAAACACCATATATTTT. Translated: CASSLVAAGGNTIYF.

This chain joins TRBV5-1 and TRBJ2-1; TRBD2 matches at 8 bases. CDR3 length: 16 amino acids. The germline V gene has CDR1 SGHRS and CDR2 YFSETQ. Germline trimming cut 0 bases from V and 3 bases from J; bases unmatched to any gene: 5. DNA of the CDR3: TGCGCCAGCAGCTTGGCCGCTAGCGGGCGCTACAATGAGCAGTTCTTC. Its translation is CASSLAASGRYNEQFF.

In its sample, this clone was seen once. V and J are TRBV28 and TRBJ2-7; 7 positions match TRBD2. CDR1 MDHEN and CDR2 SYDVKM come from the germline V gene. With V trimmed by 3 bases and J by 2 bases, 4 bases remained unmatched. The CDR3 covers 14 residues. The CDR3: CASSFRGVPYEQYF. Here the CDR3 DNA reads TGTGCCAGCAGTTTCCGGGGGGTCCCCTACGAGCAGTACTTC.

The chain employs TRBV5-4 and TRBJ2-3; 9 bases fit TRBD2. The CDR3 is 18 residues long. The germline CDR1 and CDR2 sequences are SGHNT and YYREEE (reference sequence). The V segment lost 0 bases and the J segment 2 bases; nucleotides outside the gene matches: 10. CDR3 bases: TGTGCCAGCAGCTTGGGTCGGACTAGCGCGGTCTCCACAGATACGCAGTATTTT. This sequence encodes CASSLGRTSAVSTDTQYF. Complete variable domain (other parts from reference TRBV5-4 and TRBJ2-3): ETGVTQSPTHLIKTRGQQVTLRCSSQSGHNTVSWYQQALGQGPQFIFQYYREEENGRGNFPPRFSGLQFPNYSSELNVNALELDDSALYLCASSLGRTSAVSTDTQYFGPGTRLTVL.

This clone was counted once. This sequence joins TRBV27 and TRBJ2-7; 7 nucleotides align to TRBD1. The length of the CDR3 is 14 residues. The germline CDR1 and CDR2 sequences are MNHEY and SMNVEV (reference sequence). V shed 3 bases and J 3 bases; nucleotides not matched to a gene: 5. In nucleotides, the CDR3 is TGTGCCAGCAGTTTCAGTCGGGACAGCTACGAGCAGTACTTC. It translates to CASSFSRDSYEQYF.

CDR3 nucleotide sequence: TGTGCCAGCAGCGTAGGGGCCGCACGGGAGACCCAGTACTTC. Translating gives CASSVGAARETQYF. The chain is built from TRBV9 and TRBJ2-5; D gene unclear. From germline, CDR1 is SGDLS and CDR2 YYNGEE. The V gene lost 0 bases and the J gene lost 5 bases, with 11 bases spanning the gap. CDR3 length: 14 amino acids. The full variable domain, rest sourced from reference TRBV9 and TRBJ2-5, is DSGVTQTPKHLITATGQRVTLRCSPRSGDLSVYWYQQSLDQGLQFLIQYYNGEERAKGNILERFSAQQFPDLHSELNLSSLELGDSALYFCASSVGAARETQYFGPGTRLLVL.

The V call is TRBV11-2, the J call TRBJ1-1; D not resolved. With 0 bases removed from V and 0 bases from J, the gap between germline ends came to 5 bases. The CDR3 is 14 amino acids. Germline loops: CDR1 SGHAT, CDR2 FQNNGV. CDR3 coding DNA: TGTGCCAGCAGCTTAGATCCCATGAACACTGAAGCTTTCTTT. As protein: CASSLDPMNTEAFF.

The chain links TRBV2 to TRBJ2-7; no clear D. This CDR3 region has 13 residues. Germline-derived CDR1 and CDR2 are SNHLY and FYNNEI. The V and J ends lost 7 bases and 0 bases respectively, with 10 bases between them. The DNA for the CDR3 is TGTGCCAGCACCCCCCCCTCCTCCTACGAGCAGTACTTC. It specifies CASTPPSSYEQYF.

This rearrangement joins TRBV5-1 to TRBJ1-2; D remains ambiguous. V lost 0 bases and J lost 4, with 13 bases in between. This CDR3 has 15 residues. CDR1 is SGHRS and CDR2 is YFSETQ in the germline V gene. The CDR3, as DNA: TGCGCCAGCAGCTTGGCCGAGGGCGGACCCTATGGCTACACCTTC. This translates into CASSLAEGGPYGYTF. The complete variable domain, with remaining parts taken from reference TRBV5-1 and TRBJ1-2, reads KAGVTQTPRYLIKTRGQQVTLSCSPISGHRSVSWYQQTPGQGLQFLFEYFSETQRNKGNFPGRFSGRQFSNSRSEMNVSTLELGDSALYLCASSLAEGGPYGYTFGSGTRLTVV.

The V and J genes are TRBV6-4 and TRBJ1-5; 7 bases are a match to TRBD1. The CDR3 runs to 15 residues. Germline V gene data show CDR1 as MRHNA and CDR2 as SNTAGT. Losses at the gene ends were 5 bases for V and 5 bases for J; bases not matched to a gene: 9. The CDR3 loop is CASSPSGTVDQPQHF. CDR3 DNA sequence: TGTGCCAGCAGTCCATCCGGGACAGTCGATCAGCCCCAGCATTTT.

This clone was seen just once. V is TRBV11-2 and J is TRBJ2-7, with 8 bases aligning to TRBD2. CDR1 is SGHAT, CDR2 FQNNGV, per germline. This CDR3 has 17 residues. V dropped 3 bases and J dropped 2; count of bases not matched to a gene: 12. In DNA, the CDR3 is TGTGCCAGCAGCTTCCCCCGGGGGGGCGGGGGAGCCTACGAGCAGTACTTC. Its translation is CASSFPRGGGGAYEQYF.

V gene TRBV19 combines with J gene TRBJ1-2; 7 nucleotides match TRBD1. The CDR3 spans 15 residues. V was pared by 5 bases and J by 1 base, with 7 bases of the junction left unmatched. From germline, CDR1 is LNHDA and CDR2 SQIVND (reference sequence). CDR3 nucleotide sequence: TGTGCCAGTAGTGAAACCTGGGACAGTAACTATGGCTACACCTTC. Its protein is CASSETWDSNYGYTF. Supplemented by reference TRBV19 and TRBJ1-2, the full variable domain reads DGGITQSPKYLFRKEGQNVTLSCEQNLNHDAMYWYRQDPGQGLRLIYYSQIVNDFQKGDIAEGYSVSREKKESFPLTVTSAQKNPTAFYLCASSETWDSNYGYTFGSGTRLTVV.

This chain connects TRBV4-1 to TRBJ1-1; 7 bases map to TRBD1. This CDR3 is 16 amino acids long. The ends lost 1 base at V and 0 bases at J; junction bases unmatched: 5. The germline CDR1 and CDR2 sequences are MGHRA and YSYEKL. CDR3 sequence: CASSQVYGTVNTEAFF. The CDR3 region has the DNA TGCGCCAGCAGCCAAGTTTATGGGACAGTGAACACTGAAGCTTTCTTT.

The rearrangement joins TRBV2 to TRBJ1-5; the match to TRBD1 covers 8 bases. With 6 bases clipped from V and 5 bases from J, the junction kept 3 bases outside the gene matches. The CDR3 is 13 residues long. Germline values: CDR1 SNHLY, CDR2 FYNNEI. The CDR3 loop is CASRGTGYQPQHF. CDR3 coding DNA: TGTGCCAGCAGGGGGACAGGATATCAGCCCCAGCATTTT.

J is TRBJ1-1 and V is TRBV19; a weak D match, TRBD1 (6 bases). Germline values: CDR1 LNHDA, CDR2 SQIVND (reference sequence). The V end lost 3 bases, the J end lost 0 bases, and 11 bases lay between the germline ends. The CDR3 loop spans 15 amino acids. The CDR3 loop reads CASSIGGRMNTEAFF. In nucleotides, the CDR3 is TGTGCCAGTAGTATTGGGGGGCGGATGAACACTGAAGCTTTCTTT.

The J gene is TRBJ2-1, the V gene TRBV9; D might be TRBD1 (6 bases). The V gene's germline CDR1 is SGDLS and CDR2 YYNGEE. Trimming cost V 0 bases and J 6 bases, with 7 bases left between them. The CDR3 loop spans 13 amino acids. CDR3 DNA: TGTGCCAGCAGCGTAGGGACAGCCAATGAGCAGTTCTTC. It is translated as CASSVGTANEQFF. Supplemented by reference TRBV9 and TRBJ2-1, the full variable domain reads DSGVTQTPKHLITATGQRVTLRCSPRSGDLSVYWYQQSLDQGLQFLIQYYNGEERAKGNILERFSAQQFPDLHSELNLSSLELGDSALYFCASSVGTANEQFFGPGTRLTVL.

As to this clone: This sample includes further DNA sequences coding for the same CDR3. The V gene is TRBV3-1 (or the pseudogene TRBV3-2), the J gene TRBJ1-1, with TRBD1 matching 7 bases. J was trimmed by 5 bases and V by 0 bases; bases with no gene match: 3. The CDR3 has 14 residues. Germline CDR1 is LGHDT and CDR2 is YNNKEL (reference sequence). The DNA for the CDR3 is TGTGCCAGCAGCCAAGACAGGGGGGGGACTGAAGCTTTCTTT. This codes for CASSQDRGGTEAFF.

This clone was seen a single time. DNA for the CDR3: TGCGCCAGCAGCCCTACAGGGGGGAGCGGCGGCTACACCTTC. It codes for CASSPTGGSGGYTF. The chain combines TRBV4-1 with TRBJ1-2; 8 positions agree with TRBD1. Germline-derived CDR1 and CDR2 are MGHRA and YSYEKL. The CDR3 is made up of 14 amino acids. The V segment lost 4 bases and the J segment 8 bases; nucleotides outside the gene matches: 9.

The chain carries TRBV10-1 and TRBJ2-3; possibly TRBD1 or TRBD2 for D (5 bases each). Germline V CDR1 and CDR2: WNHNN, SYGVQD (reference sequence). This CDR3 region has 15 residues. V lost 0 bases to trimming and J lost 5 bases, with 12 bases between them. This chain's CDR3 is CASSESPHGGDTQYF. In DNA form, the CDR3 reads TGCGCCAGCAGTGAGTCCCCCCATGGGGGAGATACGCAGTATTTT.

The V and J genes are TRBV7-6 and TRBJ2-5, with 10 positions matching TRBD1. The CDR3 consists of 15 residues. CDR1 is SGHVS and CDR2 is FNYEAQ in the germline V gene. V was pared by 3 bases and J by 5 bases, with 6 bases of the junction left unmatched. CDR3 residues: CASSLGTGVGETQYF. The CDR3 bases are TGTGCCAGCAGCTTGGGGACAGGGGTGGGGGAGACCCAGTACTTC.

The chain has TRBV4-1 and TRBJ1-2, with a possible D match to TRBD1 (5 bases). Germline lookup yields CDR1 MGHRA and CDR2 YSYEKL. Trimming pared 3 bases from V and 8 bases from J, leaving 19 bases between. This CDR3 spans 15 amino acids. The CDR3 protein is CASSHPQGGAWGYTF. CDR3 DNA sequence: TGCGCCAGCAGCCACCCCCAGGGTGGGGCTTGGGGCTACACCTTC.

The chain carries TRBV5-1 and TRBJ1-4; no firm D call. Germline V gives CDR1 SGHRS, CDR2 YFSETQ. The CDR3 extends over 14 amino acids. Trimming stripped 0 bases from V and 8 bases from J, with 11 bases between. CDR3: CASSLEGEGEKLFF. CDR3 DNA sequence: TGCGCCAGCAGCTTGGAGGGCGAAGGGGAAAAACTGTTTTTT.

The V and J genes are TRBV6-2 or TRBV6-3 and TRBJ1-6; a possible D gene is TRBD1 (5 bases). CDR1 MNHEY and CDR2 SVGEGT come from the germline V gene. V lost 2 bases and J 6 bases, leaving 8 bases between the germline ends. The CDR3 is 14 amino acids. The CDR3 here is CASSYRGINSPLHF. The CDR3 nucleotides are TGTGCCAGCAGTTACAGGGGAATTAATTCACCCCTCCACTTT.

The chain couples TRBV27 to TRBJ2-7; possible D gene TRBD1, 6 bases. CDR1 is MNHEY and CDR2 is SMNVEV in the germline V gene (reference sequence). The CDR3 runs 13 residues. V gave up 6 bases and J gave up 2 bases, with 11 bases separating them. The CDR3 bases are TGTGCCAGCAGCCACAGGGTGGCCTACGAGCAGTACTTC. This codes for CASSHRVAYEQYF.

The CDR3 here is CASSLVGGSDGYTF. For the CDR3, the DNA is TGTGCCAGCAGCTTGGTAGGGGGCTCCGATGGCTACACCTTC. The V call is TRBV5-7, the J call TRBJ1-2, with TRBD1 identical over 7 bases. TRBV5-7 is flagged as an ORF with uncertain function. This CDR3 is built from 14 residues. After removal of 0 bases from V and 6 bases from J, the junction contained 5 bases not matched to a gene.

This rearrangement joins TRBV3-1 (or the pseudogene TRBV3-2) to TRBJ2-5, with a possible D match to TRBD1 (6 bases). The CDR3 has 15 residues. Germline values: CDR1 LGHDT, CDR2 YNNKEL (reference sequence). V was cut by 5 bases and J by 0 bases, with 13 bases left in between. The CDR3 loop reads CASSDNRENQETQYF. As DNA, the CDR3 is TGTGCCAGCAGCGACAACAGGGAAAACCAAGAGACCCAGTACTTC.

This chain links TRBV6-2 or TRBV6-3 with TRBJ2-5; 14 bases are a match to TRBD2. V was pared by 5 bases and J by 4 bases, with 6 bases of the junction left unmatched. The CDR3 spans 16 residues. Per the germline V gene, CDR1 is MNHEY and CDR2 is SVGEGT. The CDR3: CASSPGTSGGTETQYF. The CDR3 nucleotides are TGTGCCAGCAGTCCCGGGACTAGCGGGGGTACAGAGACCCAGTACTTC.